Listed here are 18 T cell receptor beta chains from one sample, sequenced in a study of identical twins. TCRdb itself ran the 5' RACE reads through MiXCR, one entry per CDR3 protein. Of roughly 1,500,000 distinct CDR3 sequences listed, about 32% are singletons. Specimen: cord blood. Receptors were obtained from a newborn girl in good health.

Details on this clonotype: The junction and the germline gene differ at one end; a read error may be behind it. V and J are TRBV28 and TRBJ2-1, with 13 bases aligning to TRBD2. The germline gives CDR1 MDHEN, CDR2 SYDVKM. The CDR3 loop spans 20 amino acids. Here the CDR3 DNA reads TGTGCTAGCACGACGGGCCGGGCGAGACTAGCGGGAGGTTCCTACAATGAGCAGTTCTTC. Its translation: CASTTGRARLAGGSYNEQFF.

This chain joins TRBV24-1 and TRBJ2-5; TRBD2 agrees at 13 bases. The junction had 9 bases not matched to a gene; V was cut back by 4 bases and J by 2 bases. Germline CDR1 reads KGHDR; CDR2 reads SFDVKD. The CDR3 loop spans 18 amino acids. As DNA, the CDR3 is TGTGCCACCAGTGACCCGGGACTAGCGGGAATAACGCAAGAGACCCAGTACTTC. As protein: CATSDPGLAGITQETQYF.

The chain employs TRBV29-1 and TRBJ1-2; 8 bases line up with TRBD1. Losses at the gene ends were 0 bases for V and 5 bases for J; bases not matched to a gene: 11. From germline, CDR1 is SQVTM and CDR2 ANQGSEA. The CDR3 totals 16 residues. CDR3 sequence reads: CSVEEADRVNTYGYTF. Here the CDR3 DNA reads TGCAGCGTTGAAGAAGCGGACAGGGTGAATACGTATGGCTACACCTTC.

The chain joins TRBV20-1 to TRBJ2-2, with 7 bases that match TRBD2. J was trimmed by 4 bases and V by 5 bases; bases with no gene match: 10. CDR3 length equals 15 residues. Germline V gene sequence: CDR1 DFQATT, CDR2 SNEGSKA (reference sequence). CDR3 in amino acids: CSAGGAGRLTGELFF. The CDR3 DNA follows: TGCAGTGCTGGAGGAGCGGGACGACTCACCGGGGAGCTGTTTTTT.

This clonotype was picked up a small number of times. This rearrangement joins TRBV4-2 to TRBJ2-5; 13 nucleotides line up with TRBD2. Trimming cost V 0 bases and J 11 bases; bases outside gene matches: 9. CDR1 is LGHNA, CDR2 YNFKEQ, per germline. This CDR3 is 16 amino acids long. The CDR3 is CASSQDRLAGGDEQYF. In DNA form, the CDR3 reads TGTGCCAGCAGCCAAGATCGACTAGCGGGGGGCGATGAGCAGTACTTC.

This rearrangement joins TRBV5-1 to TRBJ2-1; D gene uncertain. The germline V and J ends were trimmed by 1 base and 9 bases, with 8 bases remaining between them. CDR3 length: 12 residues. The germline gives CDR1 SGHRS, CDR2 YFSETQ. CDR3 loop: CASSLPKGEQFF. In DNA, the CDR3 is TGCGCCAGCAGCTTGCCCAAGGGTGAGCAGTTCTTC.

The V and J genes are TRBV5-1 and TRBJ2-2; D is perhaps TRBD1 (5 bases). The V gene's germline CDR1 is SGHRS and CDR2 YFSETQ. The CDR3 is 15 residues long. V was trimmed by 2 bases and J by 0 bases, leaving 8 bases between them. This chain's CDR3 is CASSLDSANTGELFF. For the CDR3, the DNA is TGCGCCAGCAGCTTAGACAGTGCGAACACCGGGGAGCTGTTTTTT.

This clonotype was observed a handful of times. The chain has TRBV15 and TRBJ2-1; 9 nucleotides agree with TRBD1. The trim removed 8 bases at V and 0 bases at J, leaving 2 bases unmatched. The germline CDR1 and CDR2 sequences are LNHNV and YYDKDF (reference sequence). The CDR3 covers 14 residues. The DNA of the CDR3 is TGTGCCACCGGACAGGGGCTCTCCTACAATGAGCAGTTCTTC. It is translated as CATGQGLSYNEQFF.

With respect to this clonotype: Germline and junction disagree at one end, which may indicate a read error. The CDR3: CASSLVGKVVADTQYF. CDR3 DNA sequence: TGTGCTAGCAGCTTAGTCGGGAAAGTAGTCGCAGATACGCAGTATTTT. The chain has TRBV7-7 and TRBJ2-3; TRBD2 is a possible D gene (5 bases). Germline CDR1 reads SSHAT; CDR2 reads FNYEAQ (reference sequence). The CDR3 has 16 amino acids.

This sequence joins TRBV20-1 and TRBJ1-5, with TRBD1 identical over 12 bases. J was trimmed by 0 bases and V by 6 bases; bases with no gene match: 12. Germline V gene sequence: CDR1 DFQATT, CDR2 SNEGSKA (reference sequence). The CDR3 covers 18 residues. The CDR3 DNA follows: TGCAGTGCAAGAAGCGGGGACAGGGGGCTCTATAGCAATCAGCCCCAGCATTTT. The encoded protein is CSARSGDRGLYSNQPQHF.

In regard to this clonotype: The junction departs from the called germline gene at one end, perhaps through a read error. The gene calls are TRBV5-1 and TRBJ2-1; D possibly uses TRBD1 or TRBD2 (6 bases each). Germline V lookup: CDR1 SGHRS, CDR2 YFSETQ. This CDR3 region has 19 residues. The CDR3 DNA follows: TGCGTCAGCAGCGCGGGACTCCGGGTGGGCCAAGAGGGGGTGAATGAGCAGTTCTTC. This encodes CVSSAGLRVGQEGVNEQFF. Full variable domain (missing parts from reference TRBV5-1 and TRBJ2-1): KAGVTQTPRYLIKTRGQQVTLSCSPISGHRSVSWYQQTPGQGLQFLFEYFSETQRNKGNFPGRFSGRQFSNSRSEMNVSTLELGDSALYLCVSSAGLRVGQEGVNEQFFGPGTRLTVL.

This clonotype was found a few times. The CDR3 DNA sequence: TGTGCCTGGAGTGTTAGGGCCGAGCAGTTCTTC. Translating gives CAWSVRAEQFF. This chain links TRBV30 with TRBJ2-1, with D unclear. This CDR3 is built from 11 residues. Trimming removed 0 bases from V and 10 bases from J, with 7 bases in between. Per the germline V gene, CDR1 is GTSNPN and CDR2 is SVGIG (reference sequence).

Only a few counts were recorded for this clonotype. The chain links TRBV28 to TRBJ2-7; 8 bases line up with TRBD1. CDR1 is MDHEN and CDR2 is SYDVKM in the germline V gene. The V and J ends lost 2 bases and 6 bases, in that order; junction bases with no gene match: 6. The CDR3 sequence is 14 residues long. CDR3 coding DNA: TGTGCCAGCAGTTTACTGGACAGGGCCCGCGAGCAGTACTTC. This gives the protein CASSLLDRAREQYF.

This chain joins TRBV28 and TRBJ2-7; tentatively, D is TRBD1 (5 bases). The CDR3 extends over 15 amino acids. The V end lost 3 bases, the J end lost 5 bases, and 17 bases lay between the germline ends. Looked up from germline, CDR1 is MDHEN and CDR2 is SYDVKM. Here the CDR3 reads CASSFYRHTGDEQYF. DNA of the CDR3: TGTGCCAGCAGTTTTTATCGCCACACAGGAGACGAGCAGTACTTC.

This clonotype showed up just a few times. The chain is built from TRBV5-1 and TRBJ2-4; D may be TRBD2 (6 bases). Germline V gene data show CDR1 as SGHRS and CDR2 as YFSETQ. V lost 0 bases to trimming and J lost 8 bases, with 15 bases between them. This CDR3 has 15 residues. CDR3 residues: CASSLGRGDADIQYF. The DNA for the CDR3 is TGCGCCAGCAGCTTGGGGCGGGGTGATGCTGACATTCAGTACTTC.

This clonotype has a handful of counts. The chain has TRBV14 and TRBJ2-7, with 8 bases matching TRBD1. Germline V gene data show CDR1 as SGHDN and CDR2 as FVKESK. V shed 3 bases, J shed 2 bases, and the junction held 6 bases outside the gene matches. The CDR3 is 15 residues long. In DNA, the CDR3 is TGTGCCAGCAGCCAGGGCAACAGGGGGGCCTACGAGCAGTACTTC. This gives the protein CASSQGNRGAYEQYF.

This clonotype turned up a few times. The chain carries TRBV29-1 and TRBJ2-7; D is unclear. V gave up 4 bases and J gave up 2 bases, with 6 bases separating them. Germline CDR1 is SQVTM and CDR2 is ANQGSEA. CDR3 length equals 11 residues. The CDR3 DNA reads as TGCAGCGTTGCAGTTCCCTACGAGCAGTACTTC. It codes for CSVAVPYEQYF.

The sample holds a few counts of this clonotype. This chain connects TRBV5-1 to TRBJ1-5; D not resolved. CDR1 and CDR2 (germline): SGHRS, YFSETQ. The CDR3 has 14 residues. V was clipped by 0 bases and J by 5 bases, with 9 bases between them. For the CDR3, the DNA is TGCGCCAGCAGCTTGGAACCGTATGATCAGCCCCAGCATTTT. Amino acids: CASSLEPYDQPQHF.